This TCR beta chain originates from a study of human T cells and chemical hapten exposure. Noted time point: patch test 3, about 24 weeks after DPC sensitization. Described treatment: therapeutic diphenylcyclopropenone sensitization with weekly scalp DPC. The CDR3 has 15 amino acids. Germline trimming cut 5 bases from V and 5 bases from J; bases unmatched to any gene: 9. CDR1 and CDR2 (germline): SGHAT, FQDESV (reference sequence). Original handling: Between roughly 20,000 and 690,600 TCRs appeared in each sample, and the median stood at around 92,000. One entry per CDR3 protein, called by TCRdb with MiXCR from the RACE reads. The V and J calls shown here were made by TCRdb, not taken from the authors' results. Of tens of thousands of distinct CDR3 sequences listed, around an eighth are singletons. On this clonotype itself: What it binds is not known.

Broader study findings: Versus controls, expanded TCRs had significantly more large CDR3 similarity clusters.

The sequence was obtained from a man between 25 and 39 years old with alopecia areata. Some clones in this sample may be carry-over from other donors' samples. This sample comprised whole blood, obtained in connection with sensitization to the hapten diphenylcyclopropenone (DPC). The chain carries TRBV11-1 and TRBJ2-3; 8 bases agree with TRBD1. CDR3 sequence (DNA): TGTGCCAGCAGCCTTTATACAGGGGGGAAAGATACGCAGTATTTT. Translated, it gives CASSLYTGGKDTQYF.